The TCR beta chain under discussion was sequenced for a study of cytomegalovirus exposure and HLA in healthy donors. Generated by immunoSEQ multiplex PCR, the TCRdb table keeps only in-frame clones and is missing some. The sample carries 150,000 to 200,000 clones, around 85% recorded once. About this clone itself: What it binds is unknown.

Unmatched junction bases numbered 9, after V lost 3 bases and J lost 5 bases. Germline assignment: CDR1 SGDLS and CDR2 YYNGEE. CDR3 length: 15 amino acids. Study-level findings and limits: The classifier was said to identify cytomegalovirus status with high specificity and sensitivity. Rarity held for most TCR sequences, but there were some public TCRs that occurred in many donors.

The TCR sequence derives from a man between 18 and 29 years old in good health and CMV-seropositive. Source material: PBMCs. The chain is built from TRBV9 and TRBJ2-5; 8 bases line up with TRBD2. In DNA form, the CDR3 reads TGTGCCAGCAGCGACGGGGGGGGGATGACGGAGACCCAGTACTTC. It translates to CASSDGGGMTETQYF. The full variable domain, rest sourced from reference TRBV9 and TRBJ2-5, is DSGVTQTPKHLITATGQRVTLRCSPRSGDLSVYWYQQSLDQGLQFLIQYYNGEERAKGNILERFSAQQFPDLHSELNLSSLELGDSALYFCASSDGGGMTETQYFGPGTRLLVL.